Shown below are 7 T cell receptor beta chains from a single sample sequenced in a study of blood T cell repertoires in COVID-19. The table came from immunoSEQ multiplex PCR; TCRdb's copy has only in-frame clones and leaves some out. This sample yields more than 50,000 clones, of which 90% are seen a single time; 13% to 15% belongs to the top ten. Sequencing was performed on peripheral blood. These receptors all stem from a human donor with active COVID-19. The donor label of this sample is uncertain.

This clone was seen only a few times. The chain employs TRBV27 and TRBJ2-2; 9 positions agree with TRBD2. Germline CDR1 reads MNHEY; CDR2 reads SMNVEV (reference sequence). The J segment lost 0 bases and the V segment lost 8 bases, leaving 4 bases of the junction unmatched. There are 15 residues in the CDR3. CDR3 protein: CASRREGPNTGELFF. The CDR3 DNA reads TGTGCCAGCCGGCGGGAGGGCCCGAACACCGGGGAGCTGTTTTTT.

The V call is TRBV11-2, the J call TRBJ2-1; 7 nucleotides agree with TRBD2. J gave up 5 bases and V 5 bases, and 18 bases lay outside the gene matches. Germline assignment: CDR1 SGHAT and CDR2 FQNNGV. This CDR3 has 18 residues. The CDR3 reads CASSPGKGLAGDHNEQFF. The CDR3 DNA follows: TGTGCCAGCAGCCCCGGGAAGGGGTTGGCGGGGGACCACAATGAGCAGTTCTTC.

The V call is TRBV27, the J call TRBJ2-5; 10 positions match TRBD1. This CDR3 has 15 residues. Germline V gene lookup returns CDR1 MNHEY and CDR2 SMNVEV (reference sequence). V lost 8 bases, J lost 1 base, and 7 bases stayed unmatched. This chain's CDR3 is CASRQGASPQETQYF. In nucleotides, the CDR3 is TGTGCCAGCCGACAGGGGGCCTCCCCCCAAGAGACCCAGTACTTC.

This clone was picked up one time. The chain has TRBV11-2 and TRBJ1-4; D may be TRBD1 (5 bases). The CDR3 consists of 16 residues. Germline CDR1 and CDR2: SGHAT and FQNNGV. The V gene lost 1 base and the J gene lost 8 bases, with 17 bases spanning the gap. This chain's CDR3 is CASSLVAQGLREKLFF. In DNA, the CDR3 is TGTGCCAGCAGCTTAGTAGCCCAGGGCCTTAGGGAAAAACTGTTTTTT.

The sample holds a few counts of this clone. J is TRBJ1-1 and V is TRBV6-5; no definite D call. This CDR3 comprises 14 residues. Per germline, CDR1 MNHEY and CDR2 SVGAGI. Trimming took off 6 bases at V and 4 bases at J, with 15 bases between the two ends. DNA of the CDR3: TGTGCCAGCAGCTCACAGCTTGTCGGCACTGAAGCTTTCTTT. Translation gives CASSSQLVGTEAFF.

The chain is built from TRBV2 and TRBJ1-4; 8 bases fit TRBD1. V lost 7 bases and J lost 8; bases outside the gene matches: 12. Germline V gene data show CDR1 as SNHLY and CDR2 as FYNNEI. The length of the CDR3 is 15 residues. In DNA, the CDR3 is TGTGCCAGCAAAGACGCTGGACAGGGTTTAGAAAAACTGTTTTTT. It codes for CASKDAGQGLEKLFF.

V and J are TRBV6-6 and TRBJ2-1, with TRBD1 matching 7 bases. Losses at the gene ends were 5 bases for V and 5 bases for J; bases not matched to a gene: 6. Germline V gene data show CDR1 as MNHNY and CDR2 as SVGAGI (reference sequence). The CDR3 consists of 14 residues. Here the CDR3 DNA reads TGTGCCAGCAGTCCACGACAGGGCGACAATGAGCAGTTCTTC. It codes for CASSPRQGDNEQFF.